This TCR beta chain appears in the sequencing data of a study of blood T cell repertoires in COVID-19. Study summary: Italy, Spain and the United States were the sources of the convalescent and acute COVID-19 samples. The cDNA or gDNA used as material had been derived from T cells, B-cell-depleted T cells, or PBMCs.

Methods used by the authors: Quantification of nucleated cells was approximated via reference gene primer amplification. Assay: immunoSEQ multiplex PCR; the TCRdb copy retains only in-frame clones and omits some. That table supplies the V and J calls and clone size; D and trimming were determined from the DNA. The sample holds some 71,000 clones, more than 65% seen once. This CDR3 comprises 15 residues. Germline CDR1 SGHTA, CDR2 FQGNSA. The V end was cut by 1 base, the J end by 6 bases, with 15 bases between. Sequences were obtained from peripheral blood. This receptor was obtained from a woman in her 70s with acute or convalescent COVID-19. The chain has TRBV7-2 and TRBJ2-5; D possibly corresponds to TRBD1 (5 bases). The DNA of the CDR3 is TGTGCCAGCAGCTTAGGCAGGGCCGTCTCGCAGACCCAGTACTTC. Its protein product is CASSLGRAVSQTQYF.